This T cell receptor (beta chain) was obtained from a study of blood T cells in healthy people across ages. Study-wide results and caveats: The fall in TCR beta diversity per million T cells was roughly linear with age.

After removal of 4 bases from V and 4 bases from J, the junction contained 15 bases not matched to a gene. Germline lookup yields CDR1 SEHNR and CDR2 FQNEAQ (reference sequence). The CDR3 extends over 17 amino acids. PCR was performed a second time for roughly 7 to 12 cycles using a sample-barcoded 5' primer and a J-beta primer mix. TCRdb analysed the 5' RACE reads with MiXCR anew, one entry per CDR3 protein. This sample has around 1.5 million distinct CDR3 sequences, with approximately 38% found just once. This clonotype has more than one count but fewer than ten. Its antigen is not known. The sample was blood. The rearrangement joins TRBV7-9 to TRBJ2-7, with 8 bases that match TRBD2. The sequence was obtained from a woman under 30 in good health. DNA for the CDR3: TGTGCCAGCAGCTCGCCCTCCGGGACTAGTTGGTTGTACGAGCAGTACTTC. This gives the protein CASSSPSGTSWLYEQYF.